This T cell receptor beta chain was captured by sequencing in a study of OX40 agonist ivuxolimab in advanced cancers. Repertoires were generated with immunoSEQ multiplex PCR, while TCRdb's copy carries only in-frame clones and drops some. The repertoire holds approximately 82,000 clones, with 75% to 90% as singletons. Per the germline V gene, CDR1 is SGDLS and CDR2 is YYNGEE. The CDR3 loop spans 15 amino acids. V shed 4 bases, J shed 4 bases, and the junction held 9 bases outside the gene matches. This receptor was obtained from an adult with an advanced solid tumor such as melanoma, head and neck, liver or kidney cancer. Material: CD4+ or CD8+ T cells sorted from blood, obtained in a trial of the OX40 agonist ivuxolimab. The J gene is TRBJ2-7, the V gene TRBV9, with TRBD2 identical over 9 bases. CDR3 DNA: TGTGCCAGCAGCCCGCGCGCGGGGGGGTGGTACGAGCAGTACTTC. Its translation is CASSPRAGGWYEQYF.